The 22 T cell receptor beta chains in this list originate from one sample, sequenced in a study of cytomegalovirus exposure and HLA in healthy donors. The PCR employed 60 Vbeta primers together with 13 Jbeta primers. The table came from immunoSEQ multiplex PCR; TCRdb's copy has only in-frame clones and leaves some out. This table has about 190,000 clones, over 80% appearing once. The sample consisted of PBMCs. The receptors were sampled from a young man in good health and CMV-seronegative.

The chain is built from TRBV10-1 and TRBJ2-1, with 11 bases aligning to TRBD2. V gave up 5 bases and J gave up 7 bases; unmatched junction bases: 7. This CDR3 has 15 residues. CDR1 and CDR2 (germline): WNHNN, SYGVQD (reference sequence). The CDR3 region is CASSHLAGGGNEQFF. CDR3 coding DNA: TGCGCCAGCAGTCATCTAGCGGGAGGAGGGAATGAGCAGTTCTTC.

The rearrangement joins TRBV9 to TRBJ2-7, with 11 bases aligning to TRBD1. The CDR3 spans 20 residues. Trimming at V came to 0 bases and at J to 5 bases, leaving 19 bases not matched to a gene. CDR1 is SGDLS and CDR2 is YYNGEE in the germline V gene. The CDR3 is CASSVAPGGVSGTGGHEQYF. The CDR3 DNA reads TGTGCCAGCAGCGTAGCTCCGGGGGGGGTTTCCGGGACAGGGGGACACGAGCAGTACTTC.

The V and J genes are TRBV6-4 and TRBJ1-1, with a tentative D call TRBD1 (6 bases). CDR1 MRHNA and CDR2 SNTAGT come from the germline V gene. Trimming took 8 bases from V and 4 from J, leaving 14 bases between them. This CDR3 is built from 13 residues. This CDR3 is CASRSGATTEAFF. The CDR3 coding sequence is TGTGCCAGCCGATCAGGGGCGACCACTGAAGCTTTCTTT.

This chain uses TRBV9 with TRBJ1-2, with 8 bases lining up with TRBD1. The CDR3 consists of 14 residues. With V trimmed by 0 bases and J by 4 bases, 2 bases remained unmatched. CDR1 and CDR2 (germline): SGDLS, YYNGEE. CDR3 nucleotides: TGTGCCAGCAGCGTAGGTGGACAGGGCTATGGCTACACCTTC. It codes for CASSVGGQGYGYTF.

The CDR3 sequence: CASSLWVRSPYGYTF. The CDR3 bases are TGTGCCAGCAGTTTATGGGTGCGGAGCCCCTATGGCTACACCTTC. This sequence joins TRBV28 and TRBJ1-2; D not resolved. The CDR3 is 15 residues long. Germline CDR1 MDHEN, CDR2 SYDVKM. Trimming took off 0 bases at V and 4 bases at J, with 12 bases between the two ends.

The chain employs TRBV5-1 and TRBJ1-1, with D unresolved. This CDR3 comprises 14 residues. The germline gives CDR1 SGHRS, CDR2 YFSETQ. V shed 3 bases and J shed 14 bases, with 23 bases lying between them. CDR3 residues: CASSSAQTGRLAFF. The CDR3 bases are TGCGCCAGCAGCTCAGCCCAAACCGGGAGACTAGCATTCTTT.

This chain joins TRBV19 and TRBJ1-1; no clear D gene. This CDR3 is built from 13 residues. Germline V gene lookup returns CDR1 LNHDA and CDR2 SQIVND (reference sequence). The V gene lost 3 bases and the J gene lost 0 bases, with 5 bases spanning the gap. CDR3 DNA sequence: TGTGCCAGTAGTATCTATATGAACACTGAAGCTTTCTTT. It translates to CASSIYMNTEAFF.

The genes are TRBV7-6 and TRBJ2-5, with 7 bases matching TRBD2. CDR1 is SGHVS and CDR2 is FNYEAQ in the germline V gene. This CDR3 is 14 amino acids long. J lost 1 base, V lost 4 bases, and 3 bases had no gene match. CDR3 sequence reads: CASSSGGPQETQYF. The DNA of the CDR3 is TGTGCCAGCAGCTCGGGGGGACCCCAAGAGACCCAGTACTTC.

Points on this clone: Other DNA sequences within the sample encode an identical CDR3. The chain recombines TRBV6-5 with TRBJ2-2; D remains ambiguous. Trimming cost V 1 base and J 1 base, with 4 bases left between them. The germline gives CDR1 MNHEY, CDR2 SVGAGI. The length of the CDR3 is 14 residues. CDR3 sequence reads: CASSYFQNTGELFF. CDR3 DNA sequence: TGTGCCAGCAGTTACTTTCAGAACACCGGGGAGCTGTTTTTT.

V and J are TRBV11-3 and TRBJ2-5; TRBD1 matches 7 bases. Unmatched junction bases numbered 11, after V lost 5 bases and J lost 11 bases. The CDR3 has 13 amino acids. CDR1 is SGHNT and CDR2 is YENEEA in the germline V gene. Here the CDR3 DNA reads TGTGCCAGCAGCCGCCGACAGGGTAGCGCGCAGTACTTC. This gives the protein CASSRRQGSAQYF.

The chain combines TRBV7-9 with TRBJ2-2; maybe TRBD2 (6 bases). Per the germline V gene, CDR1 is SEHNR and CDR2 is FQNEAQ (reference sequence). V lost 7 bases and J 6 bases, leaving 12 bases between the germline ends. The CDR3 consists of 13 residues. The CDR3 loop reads CASIPPGAGELFF. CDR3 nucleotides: TGTGCCAGCATCCCTCCGGGGGCCGGGGAGCTGTTTTTT.

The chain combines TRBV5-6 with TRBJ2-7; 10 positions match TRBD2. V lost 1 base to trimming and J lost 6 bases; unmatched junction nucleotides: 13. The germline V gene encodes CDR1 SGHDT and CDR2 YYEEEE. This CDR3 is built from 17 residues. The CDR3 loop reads CASSLKASGSPPLEQYF. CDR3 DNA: TGTGCCAGCAGCTTGAAGGCTAGCGGGAGTCCCCCGCTCGAGCAGTACTTC.

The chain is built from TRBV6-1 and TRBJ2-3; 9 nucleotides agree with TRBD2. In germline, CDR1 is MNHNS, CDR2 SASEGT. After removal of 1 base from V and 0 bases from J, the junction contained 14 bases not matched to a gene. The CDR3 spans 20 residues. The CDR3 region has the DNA TGTGCCAGCAGTGAAGAGGTAGCGGGAGCCCTCTCGTCTAGCACAGATACGCAGTATTTT. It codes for CASSEEVAGALSSSTDTQYF.

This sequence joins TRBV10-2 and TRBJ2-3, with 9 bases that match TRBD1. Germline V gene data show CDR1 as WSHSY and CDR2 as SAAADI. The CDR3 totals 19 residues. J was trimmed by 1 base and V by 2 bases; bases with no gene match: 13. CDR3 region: CASSEVQTGGRRGTDTQYF. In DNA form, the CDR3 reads TGCGCCAGCAGTGAGGTTCAGACAGGGGGTCGACGTGGCACAGATACGCAGTATTTT.

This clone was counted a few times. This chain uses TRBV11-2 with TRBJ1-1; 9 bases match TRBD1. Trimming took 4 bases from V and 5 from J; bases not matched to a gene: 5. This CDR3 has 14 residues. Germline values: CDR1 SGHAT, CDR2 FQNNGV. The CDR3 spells CASSSQGAMTEAFF. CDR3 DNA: TGTGCCAGCAGCTCACAGGGGGCGATGACTGAAGCTTTCTTT. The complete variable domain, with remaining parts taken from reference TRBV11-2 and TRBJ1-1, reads EAGVAQSPRYKIIEKRQSVAFWCNPISGHATLYWYQQILGQGPKLLIQFQNNGVVDDSQLPKDRFSAERLKGVDSTLKIQPAKLEDSAVYLCASSSQGAMTEAFFGQGTRLTVV.

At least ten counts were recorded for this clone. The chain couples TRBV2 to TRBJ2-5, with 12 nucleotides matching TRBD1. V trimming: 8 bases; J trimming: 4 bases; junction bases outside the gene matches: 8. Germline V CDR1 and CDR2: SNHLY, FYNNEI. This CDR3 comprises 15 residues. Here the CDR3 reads CASRSGTGGPETQYF. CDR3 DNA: TGTGCCAGCCGGAGCGGGACAGGGGGCCCAGAGACCCAGTACTTC.

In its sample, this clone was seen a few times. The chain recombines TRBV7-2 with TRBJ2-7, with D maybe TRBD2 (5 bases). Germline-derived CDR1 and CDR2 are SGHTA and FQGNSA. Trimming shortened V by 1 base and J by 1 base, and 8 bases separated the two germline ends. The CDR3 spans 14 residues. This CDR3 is CASSLGPGSYEQYF. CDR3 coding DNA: TGTGCCAGCAGCTTAGGGCCGGGGTCCTACGAGCAGTACTTC.

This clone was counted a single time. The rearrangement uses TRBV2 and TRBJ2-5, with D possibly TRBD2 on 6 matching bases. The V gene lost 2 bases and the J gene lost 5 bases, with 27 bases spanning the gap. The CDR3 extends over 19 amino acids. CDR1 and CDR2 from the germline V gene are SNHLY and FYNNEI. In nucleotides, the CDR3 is TGTGCCAGCAGTGAAACGCAGGAGGGACGATGGAGTCGTCGTGAGACCCAGTACTTC. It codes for CASSETQEGRWSRRETQYF. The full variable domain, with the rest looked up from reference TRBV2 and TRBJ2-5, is EPEVTQTPSHQVTQMGQEVILRCVPISNHLYFYWYRQILGQKVEFLVSFYNNEISEKSEIFDDQFSVERPDGSNFTLKIRSTKLEDSAMYFCASSETQEGRWSRRETQYFGPGTRLLVL.

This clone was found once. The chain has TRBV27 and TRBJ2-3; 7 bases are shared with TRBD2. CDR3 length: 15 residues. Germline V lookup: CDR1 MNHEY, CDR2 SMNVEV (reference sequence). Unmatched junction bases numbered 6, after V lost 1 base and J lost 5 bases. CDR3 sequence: CASSLLDQREDTQYF. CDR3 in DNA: TGTGCCAGCAGTTTATTGGACCAGCGGGAAGATACGCAGTATTTT.

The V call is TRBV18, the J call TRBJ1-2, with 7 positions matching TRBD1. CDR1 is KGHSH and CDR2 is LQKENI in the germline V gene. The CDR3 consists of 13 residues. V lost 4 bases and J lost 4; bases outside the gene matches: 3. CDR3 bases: TGTGCCAGCTCACGAAGGGACAGCTATGGCTACACCTTC. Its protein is CASSRRDSYGYTF.

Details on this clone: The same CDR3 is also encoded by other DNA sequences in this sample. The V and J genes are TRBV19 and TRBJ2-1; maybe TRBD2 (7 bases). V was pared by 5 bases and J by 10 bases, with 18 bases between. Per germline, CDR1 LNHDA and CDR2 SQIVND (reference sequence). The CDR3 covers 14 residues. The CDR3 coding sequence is TGTGCCAGTAGTCGGACTAGTAATAGGGGGGAGCAGTTCTTC. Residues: CASSRTSNRGEQFF.

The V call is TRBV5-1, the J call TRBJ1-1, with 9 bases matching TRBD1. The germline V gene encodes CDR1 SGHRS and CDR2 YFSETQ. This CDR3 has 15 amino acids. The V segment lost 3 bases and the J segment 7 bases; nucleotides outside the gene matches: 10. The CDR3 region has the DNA TGCGCCAGCAGCTGGGGACAGGGTCGTGATGTTGAAGCTTTCTTT. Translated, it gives CASSWGQGRDVEAFF. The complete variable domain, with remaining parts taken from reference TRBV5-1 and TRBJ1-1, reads KAGVTQTPRYLIKTRGQQVTLSCSPISGHRSVSWYQQTPGQGLQFLFEYFSETQRNKGNFPGRFSGRQFSNSRSEMNVSTLELGDSALYLCASSWGQGRDVEAFFGQGTRLTVV.